This TCR beta chain was sequenced during a study of T cell repertoires in cytomegalovirus infection. TCRdb ran MiXCR on the reads and lists one entry per CDR3 protein. The sample contains hundreds of thousands of distinct CDR3 sequences, roughly 33% of which appear only once. This clonotype appeared a few times. Its specificity is not known. Study findings and constraints: There were HLA-C-restricted CMV-specific TCR beta clonotypes dominating the ex vivo response.

Trimming removed 2 bases from V and 0 bases from J, with 7 bases in between. There are 14 residues in the CDR3. The clonotype was recovered from a human donor in good health (CMV status not recorded). Some clones in this sample may be carry-over from other donors' samples. Sequenced material: cultured PBMCs, taken from culture after CMV antigen stimulation. J is TRBJ1-2 and V is TRBV12-3 or TRBV12-4; a weak D match, TRBD1 (5 bases). The CDR3 DNA sequence: TGTGCCAGCAGTTTACAGGGTTCTAACTATGGCTACACCTTC. It yields the protein CASSLQGSNYGYTF.